The rows below give T cell receptor beta chains drawn from one sample of a study of Ad26.COV2.S vaccination and SARS-CoV-2 variants. Assay: immunoSEQ multiplex PCR; the TCRdb copy retains only in-frame clones and omits some. In the table there are about 430,000 clones, approximately 92% of which are singletons. The sequencing used peripheral blood, collected in a trial of Ad26.COV2.S vaccine versus placebo. The receptor source for this set is a person aged 18-65 years who received the Ad26.COV2.S COVID-19 vaccine or a placebo. Each CDR3 is given with its conserved first and last residue. The D gene is left open where the match is weak. Some rows mark clone size as missing; the rest say once, few, many or name a class of expanded clone.

>TRBV5-6|TRBJ2-7|-|TRBD2
CASTSGGTVYEQYF
TGTGCCAGCACCTCGGGGGGAACCGTCTACGAGCAGTACTTC
>TRBV9|TRBJ1-5|-|-
CASSGGSGLNQPQHF
TGTGCCAGCAGCGGGGGGTCAGGGTTGAATCAGCCCCAGCATTTT
>TRBV3-1/TRBV3-2|TRBJ2-7|-|-
CASSHDPLHGGNEQYF
TGTGCCAGCAGCCATGATCCCCTACACGGAGGGAACGAGCAGTACTTC
>TRBV12-3/TRBV12-4|TRBJ1-2|-|-
CASSFSGPYGYTF
TGTGCCAGCAGTTTTTCGGGGCCCTATGGCTACACCTTC
>TRBV4-2|TRBJ1-2|-|-
CASSQDLGYGYTF
TGTGCCAGCAGCCAAGATCTGGGGTATGGCTACACCTTC
>TRBV7-9|TRBJ2-4|-|-
CASSLGGIRENIQYF
TGTGCCAGCAGCTTAGGCGGGATTCGGGAAAACATTCAGTACTTC
>TRBV6-5|TRBJ1-1|-|TRBD1
CASSWTGDEAFF
TGTGCCAGCAGTTGGACAGGGGATGAAGCTTTCTTT
>TRBV7-2|TRBJ1-6|-|TRBD1
CASSLDRGSPLHF
TGTGCCAGCAGCTTAGACAGGGGGTCACCCCTCCACTTT
>TRBV28|TRBJ1-1|-|-
CASSIGTFEAFF
TGTGCCAGCAGTATAGGGACATTTGAAGCTTTCTTT
>TRBV19|TRBJ2-1|-|-
CASSLSSVYNEQFF
TGTGCCAGTAGTTTATCATCGGTCTACAATGAGCAGTTCTTC
>TRBV12-5|TRBJ2-1|-|-
CASRGAAYNEQFF
TGTGCTAGTCGAGGGGCCGCCTACAATGAGCAGTTCTTC
>TRBV5-4|TRBJ2-5|-|TRBD2
CASSLTSGKGETQYF
TGTGCCAGCAGCCTAACTAGCGGGAAGGGGGAGACCCAGTACTTC
>TRBV3-1/TRBV3-2|TRBJ2-3|-|-
CASSQEGGGNTQYF
TGTGCCAGCAGCCAAGAGGGGGGGGGCAATACGCAGTATTTT
>TRBV4-3|TRBJ2-1|-|-
CASSQDYPSVNEQFF
TGCGCCAGCAGCCAAGACTACCCTAGCGTCAATGAGCAGTTCTTC
>TRBV9|TRBJ1-5|-|-
CASSVGSNQPQHF
TGTGCCAGCAGCGTAGGGAGCAATCAGCCCCAGCATTTT
>TRBV15|TRBJ2-3|-|TRBD2
CATSRVGGSRADTQYF
TGTGCCACCAGCAGAGTGGGCGGGAGCAGGGCAGATACGCAGTATTTT
>TRBV4-2|TRBJ2-7|-|-
CASSPGSPYEQYF
TGTGCCAGCAGCCCGGGGTCCCCCTACGAGCAGTACTTC
>TRBV19|TRBJ2-7|-|-
CASGPGLFYEQYF
TGTGCCAGTGGTCCCGGGCTATTCTACGAGCAGTACTTC
>TRBV6-5|TRBJ2-1|-|TRBD2
CASSYVGTSGYNEQFF
TGTGCCAGCAGTTACGTCGGGACTAGCGGCTACAATGAGCAGTTCTTC
>TRBV29-1|TRBJ2-5|-|-
CSSFEGGKETQYF
TGCAGCTCCTTTGAAGGGGGGAAAGAGACCCAGTACTTC
>TRBV5-6|TRBJ1-2|-|-
CASSPWPGRSNYGYTF
TGTGCCAGCAGCCCTTGGCCGGGACGGTCTAACTATGGCTACACCTTC
>TRBV24-1|TRBJ2-3|-|TRBD2
CATSNERERTDTQYF
TGTGCCACCAGTAACGAGCGGGAGAGGACAGATACGCAGTATTTT
>TRBV5-6|TRBJ2-7|-|TRBD1
CASSLWRQGGSREQYF
TGTGCCAGCAGCTTGTGGAGACAGGGTGGGTCTAGGGAGCAGTACTTC
>TRBV5-1|TRBJ1-1|-|-
CASSLETAAGTEAFF
TGCGCCAGCAGCTTGGAAACGGCGGCAGGGACTGAAGCTTTCTTT
>TRBV7-9|TRBJ2-6|-|-
CASSLAGANVLTF
TGTGCCAGCAGCTTGGCTGGGGCCAACGTCCTGACTTTC
>TRBV7-2|TRBJ1-2|-|TRBD1
CASSFGTGLNYGYTF
TGTGCCAGCAGCTTTGGGACAGGGCTTAACTATGGCTACACCTTC
>TRBV11-2|TRBJ2-6|-|-
CATLQGEGSGANVLTF
TGTGCTACACTACAGGGTGAAGGCTCTGGGGCCAACGTCCTGACTTTC
>TRBV27|TRBJ2-1|-|TRBD2
CASSLTGTSGTDGFF
TGTGCCAGCAGTTTAACGGGGACTAGCGGGACTGACGGGTTCTTC
>TRBV6-5|TRBJ1-6|-|-
CASSYMAGDSPLHF
TGTGCCAGCAGTTACATGGCAGGGGATTCACCCCTCCACTTT
>TRBV2|TRBJ1-4|-|-
CASSVEGNSATNEKLFF
TGTGCCAGCAGTGTTGAAGGCAACTCCGCAACTAATGAAAAACTGTTTTTT
>TRBV5-6|TRBJ1-2|-|-
CASSFGRQYGYTF
TGTGCCAGCAGCTTTGGCAGACAATATGGCTACACCTTC
>TRBV5-1|TRBJ1-1|-|-
CASSAGPSTEAFF
TGCGCCAGCAGCGCGGGTCCGAGCACTGAAGCTTTCTTT
>TRBV6-5|TRBJ2-7|-|-
CASRSDLTGREQYF
TGTGCCAGCAGATCCGACCTAACAGGGCGGGAGCAGTACTTC
>TRBV7-8|TRBJ2-5|once|-
CASSLAVRETQYF
TGTGCCAGCAGCTTAGCTGTCCGAGAGACCCAGTACTTC
>TRBV2|TRBJ2-1|-|-
CASCRVTGEQFF
TGTGCCAGCTGTCGGGTTACTGGGGAGCAGTTCTTC
>TRBV5-1|TRBJ2-3|-|-
CASSFPGEDTQYF
TGCGCCAGCAGCTTTCCCGGAGAAGATACGCAGTATTTT
>TRBV6-2/TRBV6-3|TRBJ1-1|-|-
CASSYYGGGIMNTEAFF
TGTGCCAGCAGTTACTACGGCGGCGGAATAATGAACACTGAAGCTTTCTTT
>TRBV5-8|TRBJ2-7|-|-
CASSYGDNRGNSSYEQYF
TGTGCCAGCAGCTACGGCGATAATAGGGGGAATAGTTCCTACGAGCAGTACTTC
>TRBV10-3|TRBJ2-7|-|TRBD1
CATTDRGLYEQYF
TGTGCCACCACGGACAGGGGGTTATACGAGCAGTACTTC
>TRBV28|TRBJ2-7|-|TRBD2
CASSKAGGLSGKQYF
TGTGCCAGCAGTAAAGCGGGAGGGCTCTCGGGAAAGCAGTACTTC
>TRBV30|TRBJ2-7|-|-
CAWTLGGYEQYF
TGTGCCTGGACCCTGGGTGGATACGAGCAGTACTTC
>TRBV2|TRBJ2-7|-|-
CASSAGQPRREQYF
TGTGCCAGCAGTGCCGGACAGCCGAGGAGGGAGCAGTACTTC
>TRBV28|TRBJ2-7|-|TRBD2
CASSLAGARYEQYF
TGTGCCAGCAGTCTAGCGGGAGCTAGGTACGAGCAGTACTTC
>TRBV11-2|TRBJ2-1|-|-
CASSQGWGSYNEQFF
TGTGCCAGCAGCCAGGGGTGGGGCTCCTACAATGAGCAGTTCTTC